Listed below are T cell receptor beta chains from one sample, sequenced in a study of technical replicates of blood from several donors. Some clones are missing from TCRdb's copy, which holds only in-frame ones; the method was immunoSEQ multiplex PCR. The table has 55,000 to 75,000 clones, 91% seen once. The sample comprised PBMCs. These receptor sequences come from a human donor in good health. Some clones in this sample may be carry-over from other donors' samples. Each CDR3 is given with its conserved first and last residue. D genes are given only for firm matches. Not every row has a clone size; where given, it reads once, few, many or a size class.

d_call,clone_size,v_call,j_call,cdr3_aa,cdr3_nt
NA,NA,TRBV30,TRBJ1-5,CAWSGRPAGPQHF,TGTGCCTGGAGTGGCCGTCCGGCGGGACCCCAGCATTTT
TRBD1,NA,TRBV6-5,TRBJ1-6,CASRQGIGNSPLHF,TGTGCCAGCAGACAGGGGATAGGTAATTCACCCCTCCACTTT
TRBD1,NA,TRBV18,TRBJ2-5,CASSPLAGQGIQETQYF,TGTGCCAGCTCACCACTCGCAGGACAGGGGATTCAAGAGACCCAGTACTTC
TRBD1,NA,TRBV5-4,TRBJ2-7,CASSSSPGGQVKSYEQYF,TGTGCCAGCAGCTCCTCCCCTGGGGGACAGGTGAAATCCTACGAGCAGTACTTC
TRBD1,NA,TRBV10-3,TRBJ1-3,CAISDRDRASGNTIYF,TGTGCCATCAGTGACCGGGACAGAGCCTCTGGAAACACCATATATTTT
NA,NA,TRBV5-4,TRBJ1-1,CASSFPGGQVEAFF,TGTGCCAGCAGCTTCCCCGGGGGTCAGGTTGAAGCTTTCTTT
TRBD2,NA,TRBV5-1,TRBJ2-3,CASSTGGSGGLTDTQYF,TGCGCCAGCAGCACGGGGGGCAGCGGGGGGCTGACAGATACGCAGTATTTT
NA,NA,TRBV12-1,TRBJ1-1,CASRGRVGEAFF,TGTGCCAGCAGGGGCAGGGTGGGTGAAGCTTTCTTT
TRBD1,NA,TRBV7-3,TRBJ2-2,CASSRGTERTGELFF,TGTGCCAGCAGCCGAGGGACAGAGAGGACCGGGGAGCTGTTTTTT
TRBD1,NA,TRBV29-1,TRBJ1-3,CSFLGQGDGNTIYF,TGCAGTTTCCTTGGACAGGGGGACGGAAACACCATATATTTT
TRBD1,NA,TRBV29-1,TRBJ1-2,CSVDDPTPGTGGSGGYTF,TGCAGCGTTGACGACCCAACTCCCGGGACAGGGGGCTCGGGTGGCTACACCTTC
TRBD2,many,TRBV15,TRBJ2-2,CATKGGLSANTGELFF,TGTGCCACCAAGGGAGGGTTATCAGCGAACACCGGGGAGCTGTTTTTT
TRBD2,once,TRBV27,TRBJ2-3,CASSLTSLGTSTDTQYF,TGTGCCAGCAGTTTGACTAGCCTAGGGACTAGCACAGATACGCAGTATTTT
NA,NA,TRBV7-9,TRBJ2-2,CASSPPGTGELFF,TGTGCCAGCAGCCCCCCGGGCACCGGGGAGCTGTTTTTT
TRBD2,NA,TRBV4-2,TRBJ2-7,CASSQGATSGATYEQYF,TGTGCCAGCAGCCAAGGAGCGACTAGCGGGGCAACCTACGAGCAGTACTTC
TRBD1,NA,TRBV5-4,TRBJ1-6,CASALTGKDNSPLHF,TGTGCCAGCGCCCTGACAGGGAAGGATAATTCACCCCTCCACTTT
NA,NA,TRBV29-1,TRBJ2-1,CSVGASYNEQFF,TGCAGCGTTGGGGCCTCTTACAATGAGCAGTTCTTC
NA,NA,TRBV5-4,TRBJ2-5,CASSLDGPYKGETQYF,TGTGCCAGCAGCTTGGACGGGCCGTATAAGGGGGAGACCCAGTACTTC
TRBD2,NA,TRBV10-3,TRBJ2-2,CAITGGGTAGELFF,TGTGCCATCACCGGCGGGGGGACCGCCGGGGAGCTGTTTTTT
NA,NA,TRBV13,TRBJ2-2,CASSRGLPTGELFF,TGTGCCAGCAGCCGGGGACTTCCCACCGGGGAGCTGTTTTTT
NA,NA,TRBV11-2,TRBJ1-6,CASSPTGVGSPLHF,TGTGCCAGCAGCCCCACAGGAGTTGGTTCACCCCTCCACTTT
NA,once,TRBV28,TRBJ2-7,CASSPTGLSYEQYF,TGTGCCAGCAGTCCAACAGGCTTATCCTACGAGCAGTACTTC
TRBD1,NA,TRBV5-6,TRBJ2-1,CASSLWTGKNEQFF,TGTGCCAGCAGCTTGTGGACAGGGAAGAATGAGCAGTTCTTC
NA,NA,TRBV27,TRBJ1-1,CASSLGGNTEAFF,TGTGCCAGCAGCCTCGGGGGGAACACTGAAGCTTTCTTT
NA,NA,TRBV30,TRBJ1-6,CAWSVFRAGDNSPLHF,TGTGCCTGGAGTGTGTTCCGGGCAGGGGATAATTCACCCCTCCACTTT
TRBD2,NA,TRBV10-3,TRBJ2-5,CAISSRTSGDYQETQYF,TGTGCCATCAGTTCTCGGACTAGCGGGGATTATCAAGAGACCCAGTACTTC